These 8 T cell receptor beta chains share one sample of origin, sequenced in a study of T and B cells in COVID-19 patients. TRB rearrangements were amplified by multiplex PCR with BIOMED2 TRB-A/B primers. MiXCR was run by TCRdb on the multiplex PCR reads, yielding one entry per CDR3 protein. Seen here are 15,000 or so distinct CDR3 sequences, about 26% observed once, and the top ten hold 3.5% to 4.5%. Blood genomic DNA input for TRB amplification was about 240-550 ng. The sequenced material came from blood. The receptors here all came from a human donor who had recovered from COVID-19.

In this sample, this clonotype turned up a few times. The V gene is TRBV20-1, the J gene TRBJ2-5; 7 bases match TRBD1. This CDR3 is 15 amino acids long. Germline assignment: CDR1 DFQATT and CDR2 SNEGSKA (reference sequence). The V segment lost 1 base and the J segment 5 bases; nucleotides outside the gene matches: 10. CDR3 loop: CSARGKDRDWETQYF. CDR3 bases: TGCAGTGCTAGAGGCAAAGACAGGGATTGGGAGACCCAGTACTTC.

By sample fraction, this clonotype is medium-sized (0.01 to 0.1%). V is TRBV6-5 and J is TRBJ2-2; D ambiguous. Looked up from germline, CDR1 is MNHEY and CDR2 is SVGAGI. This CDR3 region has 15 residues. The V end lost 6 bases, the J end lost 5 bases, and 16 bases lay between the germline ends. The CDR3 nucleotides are TGTGCCAGCAGCCCTTTAACTGGCCTTACCGGGGAGCTGTTTTTT. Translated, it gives CASSPLTGLTGELFF.

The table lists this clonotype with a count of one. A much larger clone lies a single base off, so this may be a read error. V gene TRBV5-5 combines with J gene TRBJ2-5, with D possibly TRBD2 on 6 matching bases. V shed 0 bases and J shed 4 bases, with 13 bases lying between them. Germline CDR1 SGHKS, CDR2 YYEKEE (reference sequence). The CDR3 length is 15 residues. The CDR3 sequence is CASSLASTEGETQYF. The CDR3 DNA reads TGTGCCAGCAGCTTGGCCTCAACGGAGGGAGAGACCCAGTACTTC.

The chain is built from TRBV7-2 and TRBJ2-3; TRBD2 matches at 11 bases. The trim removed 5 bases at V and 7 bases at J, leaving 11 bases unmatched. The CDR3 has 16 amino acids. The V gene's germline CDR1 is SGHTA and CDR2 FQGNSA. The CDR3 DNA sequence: TGTGCCAGCAGCCCCCAGACTAGCGGGGTTTCAAATACGCAGTATTTT. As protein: CASSPQTSGVSNTQYF. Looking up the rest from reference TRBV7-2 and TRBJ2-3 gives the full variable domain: GAGVSQSPSNKVTEKGKDVELRCDPISGHTALYWYRQSLGQGLEFLIYFQGNSAPDKSGLPSDRFSAERTGGSVSTLTIQRTQQEDSAVYLCASSPQTSGVSNTQYFGPGTRLTVL.

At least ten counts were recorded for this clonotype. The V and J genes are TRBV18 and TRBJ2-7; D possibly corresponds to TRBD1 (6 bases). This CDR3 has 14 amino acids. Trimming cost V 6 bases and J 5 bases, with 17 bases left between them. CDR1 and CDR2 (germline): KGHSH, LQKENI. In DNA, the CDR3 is TGTGCCAGCTCCTTTGGACAGATCAATGACGAGCAGTACTTC. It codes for CASSFGQINDEQYF. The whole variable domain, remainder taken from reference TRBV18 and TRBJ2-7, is NAGVMQNPRHLVRRRGQEARLRCSPMKGHSHVYWYRQLPEEGLKFMVYLQKENIIDESGMPKERFSAEFPKEGPSILRIQQVVRGDSAAYFCASSFGQINDEQYFGPGTRLTVT.

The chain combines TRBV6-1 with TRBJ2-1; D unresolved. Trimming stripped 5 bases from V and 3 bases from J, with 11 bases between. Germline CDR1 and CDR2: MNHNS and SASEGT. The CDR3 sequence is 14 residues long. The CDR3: CASSSSNVYNEQFF. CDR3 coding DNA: TGTGCCAGCAGTAGCTCTAACGTCTACAATGAGCAGTTCTTC.

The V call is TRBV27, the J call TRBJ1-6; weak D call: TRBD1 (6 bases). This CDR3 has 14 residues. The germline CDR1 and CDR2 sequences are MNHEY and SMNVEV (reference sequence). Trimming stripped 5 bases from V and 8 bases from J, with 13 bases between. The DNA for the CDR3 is TGTGCCAGCAGTCCGGGGGGGGCGGATTCACCCCTCCACTTT. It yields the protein CASSPGGADSPLHF.

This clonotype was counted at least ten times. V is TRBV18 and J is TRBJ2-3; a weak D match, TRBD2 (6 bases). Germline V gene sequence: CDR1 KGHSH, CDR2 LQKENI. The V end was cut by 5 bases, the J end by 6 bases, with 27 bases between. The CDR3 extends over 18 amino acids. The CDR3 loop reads CASSKASVAGSSQDTQYF. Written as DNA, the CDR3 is TGTGCCAGCTCAAAGGCCTCGGTGGCGGGGTCTTCACAGGATACGCAGTATTTT.